A selection of T cell receptor beta chains follows, all from one sample in a study of blood T cells in healthy people across ages. TCRdb called the 5' RACE reads again in MiXCR, with one record for every CDR3 protein. This table has roughly 700,000 distinct CDR3 sequences, about 52% appearing once. Source material: blood. These TCRs come from a woman aged 55-70 years in good health. The CDR3 runs from the conserved cysteine through the conserved F or W. A D gene is named only where the DNA matches it firmly. Clone size is stated in some rows and not others, as once, few, many or a class when expanded.

j_gene,v_gene,d_gene,abundance,CDR3nt,CDR3aa
TRBJ1-2,TRBV20-1,-,few,TGCAGTGCTAGCCAGGGACTATCCTATGGCTACACCTTC,CSASQGLSYGYTF
TRBJ2-5,TRBV6-1,-,few,TGTGCCAGCAGTGAGATAGCAATCAAGCAGTACTTC,CASSEIAIKQYF
TRBJ1-6,TRBV7-2,TRBD1,-,TGTGCCAGCAGCTTAGTGGGACAGGGGGATTTCTACTATAATTCACCCCTCCACTTT,CASSLVGQGDFYYNSPLHF
TRBJ2-1,TRBV20-1,-,many,TGCAGTGCTAGCTATAATGAGCAGTTCTTC,CSASYNEQFF
TRBJ2-3,TRBV5-5,TRBD2,few,TGTGCCAGCAGCTCGGGACTAGTTTCTTCAGATACGCAGTATTTT,CASSSGLVSSDTQYF
TRBJ1-2,TRBV3-1,TRBD1,-,TGTGCCAGCAGCCAAAATAACAGGGGGTATGGCTACACCTTC,CASSQNNRGYGYTF
TRBJ1-5,TRBV20-1,-,-,TGCAGTGCTAGCTTTTCTACAGGGAACCAGCCCCAGCATTTT,CSASFSTGNQPQHF
TRBJ2-3,TRBV20-1,-,-,TGCAGTGTCAGAGCGGCGGATCCGCAGTATTTT,CSVRAADPQYF
TRBJ1-1,TRBV6-1,-,-,TGTGCCAGCTCCAAAGGGCAGGGAGGGACTGAAGCTTTCTTT,CASSKGQGGTEAFF
TRBJ2-7,TRBV20-1,TRBD2,-,TGCAGTGCTAGAGCCGGGACTAGCGTTTTGAACGAGCAGTACTTC,CSARAGTSVLNEQYF
TRBJ2-2,TRBV12-3/TRBV12-4,-,-,TGTGCCAGCAGTTTGGGTGGGGGGGCCCCCACCGGGGAGCTGTTTTTT,CASSLGGGAPTGELFF
TRBJ2-7,TRBV27,-,-,TGTGCCAGCCGTGGGGACTTCTACGAGCAGTACTTC,CASRGDFYEQYF
TRBJ2-7,TRBV7-3,-,once,TGTGCCAGCAGCTTACAGGGTGCTAGCAGCGAGCAGTACTTC,CASSLQGASSEQYF
TRBJ1-1,TRBV27,-,once,TGTGCCAGTTGGAGGGCAGGGGTCTCTCTTGAAGCTTTCTTT,CASWRAGVSLEAFF
TRBJ2-1,TRBV20-1,-,-,TGCAGTGCTAGAGCAATCCCGAGCTCCTACAATGAGCAGTTCTTC,CSARAIPSSYNEQFF
TRBJ2-1,TRBV4-1,TRBD2,few,TGCGCCAGCAGCCAAGATCGTGCTAGCGGGAGGGTAAATGAGCAGTTCTTC,CASSQDRASGRVNEQFF
TRBJ2-4,TRBV7-3,TRBD1,once,TGTGCCAGCAGCTTAGGGGGACAGGGGGCGCCGCCAGCCAAAAGCATTCAGTACTTC,CASSLGGQGAPPAKSIQYF
TRBJ2-1,TRBV29-1,TRBD2,-,TGCAGCGTTGAAGATGCTAGCGGATTCTCCTACAATGAGCAGTTCTTC,CSVEDASGFSYNEQFF
TRBJ2-5,TRBV10-3,TRBD2,-,TGTGCCACGAGCAGAGGGACTAGCTCGAATACGTACCAAGAGACCCAGTACTTC,CATSRGTSSNTYQETQYF
TRBJ1-6,TRBV2,-,few,TGTGCCAGCAGCGCGGCAGGAACGGCGATCGATTCACCCCTCCACTTT,CASSAAGTAIDSPLHF
TRBJ2-3,TRBV28,TRBD1,-,TGTGCCAGCACCCGTAATCAGGGGGTCTGGCGCACAGATACGCAGTATTTT,CASTRNQGVWRTDTQYF
TRBJ1-1,TRBV28,-,-,-,CASSFGPGAYEAFF
TRBJ2-3,TRBV4-1,TRBD2,-,TGCGCCAGCAGGCTCGGGACTAGCGGGAGCACAGATACGCAGTATTTT,CASRLGTSGSTDTQYF
TRBJ2-7,TRBV10-3,TRBD2,-,TGTGCCATCAAAAAGGGACTAGCGGGAGTCGCTCCATCCAATGAGCAGTACTTC,CAIKKGLAGVAPSNEQYF
TRBJ2-1,TRBV29-1,TRBD2,-,TGCAGCGTTCGGGGACTAGCGGGAGCTGGTGAGCAGTTCTTC,CSVRGLAGAGEQFF
TRBJ2-3,TRBV20-1,TRBD2,-,TGCAGTGCTAGCCCAGGACTAGGAAATGCAGATACGCAGTATTTT,CSASPGLGNADTQYF
TRBJ2-3,TRBV24-1,-,-,TGTGCCACCAAATCCGGGGAGAGGGGTACAGATACGCAGTATTTT,CATKSGERGTDTQYF
TRBJ2-5,TRBV4-2,-,-,TGTGCCAGCAGCCCCTTCATAGGGGATCCCAACCAAGAGACCCAGTACTTC,CASSPFIGDPNQETQYF
TRBJ1-2,TRBV28,-,many,TGTGCCAGCAGTTTAGCCAACGAAAGATATGGCTACACCTTC,CASSLANERYGYTF
TRBJ1-4,TRBV6-2/TRBV6-3,TRBD1,-,TGTGCCAGCAGTTACTCGACGACAGGGAGTAATGAAAAACTGTTTTTT,CASSYSTTGSNEKLFF
TRBJ2-1,TRBV18,TRBD2,few,TGTGCCAGCTCACCACGACTAGCGGGAGAAAGTGAGCAGTTCTTC,CASSPRLAGESEQFF
TRBJ1-2,TRBV28,-,-,TGTGCCAGCAGTTTACTCTATGGCTACACCTTC,CASSLLYGYTF
TRBJ2-3,TRBV9,TRBD2,-,TGTGCCAGCAGCGTCGGACTAGCGGCCAGCACAGATACGCAGTATTTT,CASSVGLAASTDTQYF
TRBJ2-5,TRBV6-1,-,-,TGTGCCAGCAGTGAAAGGGGGTTGAAGACCCAGTACTTC,CASSERGLKTQYF
TRBJ2-5,TRBV29-1,TRBD1,-,TGCAGCGTTGAGGACAGGGCTCAAGAGACCCAGTACTTC,CSVEDRAQETQYF
TRBJ1-6,TRBV9,-,-,TGTGCCAGCAGCGTCGAAGGAACGAGGTCACCCCTCCACTTT,CASSVEGTRSPLHF
TRBJ2-7,TRBV4-1,-,-,TGCGCCAGCAGCCTTATGGCAGCAACTACCTACGAGCAGTACTTC,CASSLMAATTYEQYF
TRBJ2-3,TRBV6-1,-,-,TGTGCCAGCAGTGAAGCCGCTGGGGGTAGCACAGATGCGCAGTATTTT,CASSEAAGGSTDAQYF
TRBJ1-2,TRBV4-3,-,-,TGCGCCAGCAGCCCTTCAGGGTATGGCTACACCTTC,CASSPSGYGYTF
TRBJ2-7,TRBV27,TRBD2,-,TGTGCCAGCAGTTTCAATACCGGGACTATCCCCTACGAGCAGTACTTC,CASSFNTGTIPYEQYF
TRBJ1-1,TRBV4-2,-,few,TGTGCCAGCAGCCAACAGACAGATGAGGGTGAGAGCACTGAAGCTTTCTTT,CASSQQTDEGESTEAFF
TRBJ2-5,TRBV20-1,TRBD2,-,TGCAGTGTCAGAGGCCTCACTAGCGGAGAGACCCAGTACTTC,CSVRGLTSGETQYF
TRBJ1-6,TRBV27,-,-,TGTGCCAGCAGTTCAGGCTTCTATTCACCCCTCCACTTT,CASSSGFYSPLHF
TRBJ2-7,TRBV4-3,-,-,TGCGCCAGCAGCCAGCTACTAACAGGATACTACGAGCAGTACTTC,CASSQLLTGYYEQYF
TRBJ2-1,TRBV7-3,TRBD2,-,TGTGCCAGCAGCTCTGGGACTAGCAGATACAATGAGCAGTTCTTC,CASSSGTSRYNEQFF
TRBJ2-3,TRBV7-9,-,-,TGTGCCAGCAGCCTCCTAAGGGGGGACACAGATACGCAGTATTTT,CASSLLRGDTDTQYF
TRBJ1-2,TRBV2,TRBD1,-,TGTGCCAGCAGTGGGGACAGGGCTGAACGTCATGGCTACACCTTC,CASSGDRAERHGYTF
TRBJ2-7,TRBV2,-,few,TGTGCCAGCAGTGAACTGGGGTACCACGAGCAGTACTTC,CASSELGYHEQYF
TRBJ2-1,TRBV7-3,TRBD2,-,TGTGCCAGCAGCCGTAGCGGGAGTGGTAACAATGAGCAGTTCTTC,CASSRSGSGNNEQFF
TRBJ2-4,TRBV29-1,-,-,TGCAGCGTCTCATCTAGGGCCAAAAACATTCAGTACTTC,CSVSSRAKNIQYF
TRBJ2-5,TRBV7-2,TRBD1,-,TGTGCCAGCAGCCCTCCGGGACAGCACCAAGAGACCCAGTACTTC,CASSPPGQHQETQYF
TRBJ2-3,TRBV7-3,-,-,TGTGCCAGCAGCCGTACCGGTGGGGGTGCAGATACGCAGTATTTT,CASSRTGGGADTQYF